This TCR beta chain was found in a study of blood T cell repertoires in COVID-19. About the study: The United States, Italy and Spain were the sources of the acute and convalescent COVID-19 samples.

Authors' processing steps: Nucleated cell number was recorded as an estimate derived from reference gene primer amplification. Method: immunoSEQ multiplex PCR; TCRdb's copy keeps in-frame clones and lacks some. V and J calls and clone size are copied from that table; D and trimming were computed from the DNA. This sample has about 200,000 clones, with roughly 84% found just once. Germline-derived CDR1 and CDR2 are SGHKS and YYEKEE (reference sequence). Trimming removed 8 bases from V and 0 bases from J; junction bases left unmatched: 14. This CDR3 has 18 amino acids. The V gene is TRBV5-5, the J gene TRBJ2-3; TRBD2 matches at 11 bases. Sequenced: peripheral blood. The sequence was obtained from a man in his fifties with COVID-19, enrolled during active disease. The chain's CDR3 is CASTLRLAGGPSTDTQYF. In DNA, the CDR3 is TGTGCCAGTACATTGAGGTTAGCGGGGGGGCCCAGCACAGATACGCAGTATTTT.